Listed here is a single TCR beta chain. Negatively enriched CD4+ T cells were divided by CD45RA into naive and memory. The sample originates from a study of shared clonotypes between healthy human individuals. Several immunoSEQ plates held equal portions of the genomic DNA taken from each subset. Using immunoSEQ multiplex PCR, the repertoire was profiled, and TCRdb retains in-frame clones only, with some absent. The sample shows about 670,000 clones, 72% of them seen only once. The V and J ends lost 3 bases and 4 bases, in that order; junction bases with no gene match: 7. The CDR3 consists of 15 residues. Germline V CDR1 and CDR2: SGDLS, YYNGEE.

Sequencing input: memory CD4+ T cells sorted from blood. This sample's subset: CD45RA-negative fraction. This TCR was recovered from a woman aged 25 to 45 in good health. The chain has TRBV9 and TRBJ2-1; 7 positions agree with TRBD2. The CDR3 spells CASSERSSGYNEQFF. Here the CDR3 DNA reads TGTGCCAGCAGCGAGCGGTCTAGCGGATACAATGAGCAGTTCTTC.